The clone carrying this T cell receptor beta chain was found a few times. Antigen unknown. Genes here carry mouse names. The read falls 4 residues short of the CDR3 end, and the missing part is taken from the germline J gene. Other DNA sequences within the sample encode an identical CDR3. Combined cutaneous lymph node cells underwent sorting by CD4, CD8alpha, NKG2D, NKG2ACE and additional markers. This sample was included in a study of CD8+ T cells in alopecia areata. About the research overall: Those receiving the skin were approximately 7-11-week-old female C3H/HeJ mice, whose grafts came from approximately 6-12-month-old C3H/HeJ donors with spontaneous alopecia.

Extraction of RNA preceded its reverse transcription into cDNA, which served as the sequencing template. Produced via immunoSEQ multiplex PCR; TCRdb's table is partial and in-frame only. This sample carries more than 250,000 clones, none of them present only once. Study observations and caveats: Higher clonality was seen in lesional scalp than in normal scalp, especially in alopecia totalis/universalis. There were also resident alphabeta T cells of normal skin sequenced in scalp samples. Between patients, shared TCR sequences were less clear than in mice. This was possibly due in part to HLA diversity in the patient population.

Looked up from germline, CDR1 is SGHDT and CDR2 is FRDEAV. This CDR3 has 14 amino acids. The TCR was taken from a C3H/HeJ mouse with alopecia areata. MHC haplotype of the mouse line: H2-k. The chain recombines TRBV14 with TRBJ2-5; TRBD1 matches at 12 bases. Sequences were obtained from CD4+ T cells sorted from a lymph node. The CDR3 sequence is CASSRDRGRDTQYF. Incomplete CDR3 DNA: TGTGCCAGCAGTCGGGACAGGGGGCGAGAC.